Presented here are 28 T cell receptor beta chains from one specimen sequenced in a study of shared clonotypes between healthy human individuals. The method was immunoSEQ multiplex PCR; TCRdb's version includes in-frame clones alone and lacks a portion of them. The sample holds more than 2,000,000 clones, more than 85% seen once. Sequencing was performed on naive CD4+ T cells from PBMCs. Subset noted: CD45RA+ positively selected. Receptors originate from a man between 18 and 35 years old in good health. Some clones in this sample may be carry-over from other donors' samples.

The chain has TRBV5-1 and TRBJ1-4, with 7 bases aligning to TRBD1. The trim removed 4 bases at V and 7 bases at J, leaving 16 bases unmatched. This CDR3 is built from 17 residues. The V gene's germline CDR1 is SGHRS and CDR2 YFSETQ. The DNA for the CDR3 is TGCGCCAGCAGCGGGCGACCGACAGGGCTTGATGGTGAAAAACTGTTTTTT. Translated: CASSGRPTGLDGEKLFF.

This clone appeared once. The CDR3 DNA is TGTGCCAGCAGTTATTACGGGCTTCTCTCCTACGAGCAGTACTTC. This sequence encodes CASSYYGLLSYEQYF. This chain uses TRBV6-5 with TRBJ2-7, with D unresolved. Germline lookup yields CDR1 MNHEY and CDR2 SVGAGI. This CDR3 contains 15 residues. V lost 3 bases and J lost 0, with 12 bases in between.

J is TRBJ2-4 and V is TRBV11-2; 7 positions match TRBD1. V lost 2 bases, J lost 2 bases, and 12 bases stayed unmatched. The CDR3 covers 18 residues. Germline CDR1 reads SGHAT; CDR2 reads FQNNGV. The CDR3 is CASSLRSSDRASKNIQYF. The CDR3 nucleotides read TGTGCCAGCAGCTTACGATCTTCCGACAGGGCCTCCAAAAACATTCAGTACTTC. The variable domain in full, completed from reference TRBV11-2 and TRBJ2-4, reads EAGVAQSPRYKIIEKRQSVAFWCNPISGHATLYWYQQILGQGPKLLIQFQNNGVVDDSQLPKDRFSAERLKGVDSTLKIQPAKLEDSAVYLCASSLRSSDRASKNIQYFGAGTRLSVL.

J is TRBJ2-7 and V is TRBV19, with 8 bases aligning to TRBD2. The ends lost 0 bases at V and 6 bases at J; junction bases unmatched: 10. There are 16 residues in the CDR3. Germline V gives CDR1 LNHDA, CDR2 SQIVND (reference sequence). Here the CDR3 DNA reads TGTGCCAGTAGTATAGATCGGAGGCTCACTAGCGGCGAGCAGTACTTC. It yields the protein CASSIDRRLTSGEQYF.

This clone was recorded once. This rearrangement joins TRBV2 to TRBJ2-5; TRBD2 aligns across 9 bases. J lost 4 bases, V lost 7 bases, and 7 bases had no gene match. The CDR3 has 14 amino acids. Germline CDR1 SNHLY, CDR2 FYNNEI. CDR3 coding DNA: TGTGCCAGCACCCGGACTAGCGTGGGAGAGACCCAGTACTTC. Protein: CASTRTSVGETQYF.

This chain joins TRBV5-1 and TRBJ2-3, with 9 bases identical to TRBD1. This CDR3 spans 15 amino acids. Trimming removed 5 bases from V and 0 bases from J; junction bases left unmatched: 4. The germline V gene encodes CDR1 SGHRS and CDR2 YFSETQ. This CDR3 is CASREQGASTDTQYF. The DNA of the CDR3 is TGCGCCAGCAGGGAACAGGGGGCGAGCACAGATACGCAGTATTTT.

The rearrangement uses TRBV28 and TRBJ2-7; D might be TRBD1 (5 bases). The CDR3 totals 13 residues. Germline V gene lookup returns CDR1 MDHEN and CDR2 SYDVKM. V was clipped by 5 bases and J by 3 bases, with 11 bases between them. The CDR3 bases are TGTGCCAGCAGTCAGACAGATTTCTACGAGCAGTACTTC. Encoded protein: CASSQTDFYEQYF.

This chain uses TRBV20-1 with TRBJ2-1; TRBD2 might be the D (5 bases). CDR3 length equals 11 residues. V shed 1 base and J shed 10 bases, with 8 bases lying between them. CDR1 is DFQATT and CDR2 is SNEGSKA in the germline V gene (reference sequence). The CDR3, as DNA: TGCAGTGCTAGAGGGAGGCGGGAGCAGTTCTTC. Encoded protein: CSARGRREQFF.

Concerning this clone itself: Other DNA variants within this sample encode the same CDR3. The gene calls are TRBV5-1 and TRBJ2-5; 7 bases are a match to TRBD2. Unmatched junction bases numbered 4, after V lost 0 bases and J lost 5 bases. The CDR3 has 14 residues. Germline assignment: CDR1 SGHRS and CDR2 YFSETQ. CDR3 sequence: CASSLGLAAETQYF. CDR3 in DNA: TGCGCCAGCAGCTTGGGACTAGCAGCGGAGACCCAGTACTTC.

This clone was seen only once. V is TRBV7-2 and J is TRBJ2-2, with TRBD1 identical over 8 bases. Germline loops: CDR1 SGHTA, CDR2 FQGNSA. V lost 5 bases to trimming and J lost 6 bases; unmatched junction nucleotides: 8. This CDR3 has 15 residues. CDR3: CASSSGQGRSGELFF. Here the CDR3 DNA reads TGTGCCAGCAGCAGCGGACAGGGCCGGTCCGGGGAGCTGTTTTTT.

The CDR3 reads CASSSPGQAPDEQYF. For the CDR3, the DNA is TGTGCCAGCAGTTCCCCCGGACAGGCCCCTGACGAGCAGTACTTC. This chain joins TRBV28 and TRBJ2-7; TRBD1 agrees at 7 bases. The germline V gene encodes CDR1 MDHEN and CDR2 SYDVKM. V was clipped by 4 bases and J by 5 bases; unmatched bases: 11. The CDR3 has 15 residues.

This clone was seen a few times. Other nucleotide sequences from this sample produce the same CDR3. The rearrangement uses TRBV18 and TRBJ2-7; 11 bases agree with TRBD2. V was clipped by 2 bases and J by 4 bases; unmatched bases: 1. Germline V gene data show CDR1 as KGHSH and CDR2 as LQKENI. This CDR3 spans 14 amino acids. CDR3 in DNA: TGTGCCAGCTCACCAGGGACTAGCGGATACGAGCAGTACTTC. It encodes CASSPGTSGYEQYF.

The chain's CDR3 is CASSLVGLSSGNEQFF. In DNA, the CDR3 is TGCGCCAGCAGCTTGGTAGGCCTCAGCTCGGGCAATGAGCAGTTCTTC. The chain has TRBV5-1 and TRBJ2-1, with no clear D. This CDR3 region has 16 residues. Germline values: CDR1 SGHRS, CDR2 YFSETQ. Deletions cut 0 bases from V and 6 bases from J, with 16 bases between. The full variable domain, its missing parts supplied by reference TRBV5-1 and TRBJ2-1, is KAGVTQTPRYLIKTRGQQVTLSCSPISGHRSVSWYQQTPGQGLQFLFEYFSETQRNKGNFPGRFSGRQFSNSRSEMNVSTLELGDSALYLCASSLVGLSSGNEQFFGPGTRLTVL.

Turning to this clone: Other nucleotide sequences from this sample produce the same CDR3. The chain links TRBV5-1 to TRBJ1-5, with 11 positions matching TRBD1. Losses at the gene ends were 4 bases for V and 4 bases for J; bases not matched to a gene: 4. The CDR3 runs to 15 residues. The germline gives CDR1 SGHRS, CDR2 YFSETQ. In nucleotides, the CDR3 is TGCGCCAGCAGCCCGGGACAGGGGGGGAATCAGCCCCAGCATTTT. It encodes CASSPGQGGNQPQHF.

CDR3 protein: CASSTGTGPYGYTF. The CDR3 bases are TGTGCCAGCAGTACCGGGACAGGGCCCTATGGCTACACCTTC. V gene TRBV28 combines with J gene TRBJ1-2; TRBD1 matches 9 bases. Per the germline V gene, CDR1 is MDHEN and CDR2 is SYDVKM. The trim removed 5 bases at V and 4 bases at J, leaving 5 bases unmatched. The CDR3 runs 14 residues.

This sequence joins TRBV9 and TRBJ2-1; the match to TRBD2 covers 7 bases. V trimming: 4 bases; J trimming: 1 base; junction bases outside the gene matches: 8. The germline CDR1 and CDR2 sequences are SGDLS and YYNGEE. The CDR3 spans 16 residues. The DNA of the CDR3 is TGTGCCAGCAGCAGAGGCGGGAGTGAGTCCTACAATGAGCAGTTCTTC. It codes for CASSRGGSESYNEQFF.

The rearrangement joins TRBV28 to TRBJ1-3; possible D gene TRBD1, 5 bases. Germline assignment: CDR1 MDHEN and CDR2 SYDVKM. V was shortened by 7 bases and J by 7 bases, with 20 bases between the two germline ends. This CDR3 comprises 15 residues. The chain's CDR3 is CASTTRGYRVNTIYF. In DNA, the CDR3 is TGTGCCAGCACCACTCGGGGGTATAGGGTGAACACCATATATTTT.

J is TRBJ1-4 and V is TRBV28; D may be TRBD1 (5 bases). The CDR3 length is 15 residues. The V gene lost 6 bases and the J gene lost 0 bases, with 11 bases spanning the gap. Germline V gene sequence: CDR1 MDHEN, CDR2 SYDVKM. CDR3 in amino acids: CASRSGGSTNEKLFF. The CDR3, as DNA: TGTGCCAGCAGGAGTGGGGGTTCAACTAATGAAAAACTGTTTTTT.

The chain recombines TRBV5-1 with TRBJ1-5, with 9 bases fitting TRBD1. V trimming: 4 bases; J trimming: 0 bases; junction bases outside the gene matches: 2. Germline V gene lookup returns CDR1 SGHRS and CDR2 YFSETQ. The length of the CDR3 is 15 residues. The CDR3 loop reads CASSPGQGSNQPQHF. The CDR3 DNA follows: TGCGCCAGCAGCCCGGGACAGGGTAGCAATCAGCCCCAGCATTTT.

The gene calls are TRBV28 and TRBJ2-1; D might be TRBD2 (5 bases). CDR3 length equals 13 residues. Germline CDR1 is MDHEN and CDR2 is SYDVKM. V lost 7 bases, J lost 3 bases, and 10 bases lay in between. The CDR3 sequence: CASTPGNYNEQFF. Here the CDR3 DNA reads TGTGCCAGCACACCGGGAAACTACAATGAGCAGTTCTTC.

This clone is a singleton in its sample. The chain joins TRBV15 to TRBJ1-1; D is undetermined. Looked up from germline, CDR1 is LNHNV and CDR2 is YYDKDF (reference sequence). This CDR3 region has 16 residues. V lost 0 bases and J lost 2, with 13 bases in between. The CDR3 DNA reads TGTGCCACCAGCAGAGATTACGGCCAGACTAACACTGAAGCTTTCTTT. Protein product: CATSRDYGQTNTEAFF.

This chain uses TRBV7-9 with TRBJ1-1; TRBD1 is a possible D gene (6 bases). Deletions cut 1 base from V and 7 bases from J, with 19 bases between. CDR1 SEHNR and CDR2 FQNEAQ come from the germline V gene (reference sequence). This CDR3 has 16 residues. The CDR3 loop is CASSLVIGGLAYEAFF. CDR3 DNA sequence: TGTGCCAGCAGCTTAGTAATTGGGGGCCTCGCTTATGAAGCTTTCTTT.

The V call is TRBV25-1, the J call TRBJ2-7; 12 nucleotides agree with TRBD2. Germline assignment: CDR1 MGHDK and CDR2 SYGVNS. The CDR3 has 17 amino acids. The junction had 7 bases not matched to a gene; V was cut back by 4 bases and J by 0 bases. The CDR3 coding sequence is TGTGCCAGCAGTGCCCCGGGACTAGCGGGCGCCTCCTACGAGCAGTACTTC. It translates to CASSAPGLAGASYEQYF.

The chain recombines TRBV5-1 with TRBJ2-1, with D possibly TRBD2 on 5 matching bases. The CDR3 runs to 14 residues. With 5 bases removed from V and 15 bases from J, the gap between germline ends came to 24 bases. Germline V gene lookup returns CDR1 SGHRS and CDR2 YFSETQ. The CDR3 sequence: CASSPLGRENFWFF. The CDR3 region has the DNA TGCGCCAGCAGTCCCTTAGGAAGGGAGAATTTTTGGTTCTTC.

The J gene is TRBJ2-3, the V gene TRBV7-3; 9 bases map to TRBD1. The germline V gene encodes CDR1 SGHTA and CDR2 FQGTGA. The V and J ends lost 1 base and 4 bases, in that order; junction bases with no gene match: 6. The CDR3 has 16 residues. CDR3 sequence (DNA): TGTGCCAGCAGCTTAATGGACAGGGGAAATTCAGATACGCAGTATTTT. Residues: CASSLMDRGNSDTQYF.

The chain joins TRBV19 to TRBJ1-2; D unclear. Looked up from germline, CDR1 is LNHDA and CDR2 is SQIVND (reference sequence). CDR3 length: 14 amino acids. V lost 2 bases and J 8 bases, leaving 15 bases between the germline ends. CDR3 residues: CASSISLPEGGYTF. CDR3 bases: TGTGCCAGTAGTATATCACTCCCTGAGGGCGGCTACACCTTC.

This chain joins TRBV7-3 and TRBJ2-6; no firm D call. The CDR3 extends over 15 amino acids. The germline V and J ends were trimmed by 2 bases and 4 bases, with 9 bases remaining between them. In germline, CDR1 is SGHTA, CDR2 FQGTGA. CDR3 in DNA: TGTGCCAGCAGCTTAGGTGCAGCGGGGGCCAACGTCCTGACTTTC. Its translation: CASSLGAAGANVLTF.

The chain recombines TRBV7-9 with TRBJ1-6; TRBD1 agrees at 8 bases. Trimming cost V 0 bases and J 15 bases; bases outside gene matches: 4. There are 13 residues in the CDR3. Germline V gene sequence: CDR1 SEHNR, CDR2 FQNEAQ (reference sequence). CDR3 sequence reads: CASSLATGGLLHF. The CDR3 coding sequence is TGTGCCAGCAGCTTAGCTACAGGGGGTCTCCTCCACTTT.